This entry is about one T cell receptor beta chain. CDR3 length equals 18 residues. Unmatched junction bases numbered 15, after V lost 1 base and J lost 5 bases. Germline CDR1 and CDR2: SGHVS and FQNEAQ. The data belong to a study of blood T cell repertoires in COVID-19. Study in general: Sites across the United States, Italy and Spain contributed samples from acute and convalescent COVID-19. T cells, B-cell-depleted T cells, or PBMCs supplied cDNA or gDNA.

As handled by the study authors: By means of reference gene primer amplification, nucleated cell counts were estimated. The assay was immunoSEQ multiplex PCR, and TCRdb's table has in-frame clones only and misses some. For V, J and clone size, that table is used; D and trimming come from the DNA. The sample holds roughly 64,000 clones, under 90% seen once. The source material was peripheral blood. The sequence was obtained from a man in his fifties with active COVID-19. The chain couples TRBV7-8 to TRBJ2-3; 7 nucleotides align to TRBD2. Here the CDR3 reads CASSLEPGLPRLRDTQYF. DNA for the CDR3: TGTGCCAGCAGCTTAGAACCGGGACTACCCCGGTTGAGAGATACGCAGTATTTT.